This T cell receptor (beta chain) was identified in a study of shared clonotypes between healthy human individuals. After removal of 3 bases from V and 3 bases from J, the junction contained 10 bases not matched to a gene. The germline V gene encodes CDR1 SGHTS and CDR2 YDEGEE. This CDR3 is 16 amino acids long. With respect to this clone: Its antigen is not identified.

The study, taken as a whole, reports: Generation probability values for non-shared clonotypes were lower than those for clonotypes shared by all four donors. Sequencing depth was predicted to influence how clonotypes are shared among donors. Between a few donors, naive CD4 clonotypes were shared at a level of about 5%.

CD8 memory cells included CD45RO+ cells plus CCR7-negative CD45RA+ TemRA cells. Libraries were prepared by immunoSEQ multiplex PCR; TCRdb keeps only in-frame clonotypes and omits some of them. Among approximately 640,000 clones listed, 80% to 95% were seen once. The sequence was obtained from a man in his late teens or twenties in good health. Some clones in this sample may be carry-over from other donors' samples. V and J are TRBV5-8 and TRBJ2-5; TRBD1 matches 8 bases. Sample: memory CD8+ T cells from PBMCs. Subset meaning: CD45RO+ cells pooled with CCR7-negative TemRA cells. The CDR3: CASSSDQDRVKETQYF. CDR3 sequence (DNA): TGTGCCAGCAGCTCCGACCAGGACAGGGTTAAAGAGACCCAGTACTTC.